Below, one T cell receptor (beta chain) is given with its context. Its antigen is currently unknown. This sample was included in a study of T cell responses to AZD1222 COVID-19 vaccine. Turning to the study itself: The study pooled second doses at about 4 or about 12 weeks.

Study results and limitations: It should be noted that donors were predominantly white British and more often female, and clonal diversity was possibly underestimated.

The CDR3 covers 14 residues. The germline V and J ends were trimmed by 2 bases and 4 bases, with 12 bases remaining between them. Germline CDR1 SGHTA, CDR2 FQGNSA. The data were produced by immunoSEQ multiplex PCR, yet TCRdb's version contains in-frame clones alone and is incomplete. Of over 75,000 clones in the sample, 89% are singletons; the top ten hold about 2.2%. The starting material was peripheral blood, obtained on day 0 of AZD1222 vaccination. This chain joins TRBV7-2 and TRBJ2-7, with TRBD2 as a possible D gene (6 bases). The sequence was collected from an adult in good health. The CDR3 DNA reads as TGTGCCAGCAGCTTAAACCGGGAGCTTTACGAGCAGTACTTC. As protein: CASSLNRELYEQYF.